What follows describes a single TCR beta chain. Its antigen remains unknown. The entry originates in a study of cytomegalovirus exposure and HLA in healthy donors. Study overall: Of all 400 or so donors who were genotyped, around 82% belonged to the Caucasian-associated ancestry cluster. The study's findings and limits: Some TCR beta chains (more than 150 of them) were listed as cytomegalovirus-associated. Another analysis was done later, and it associated approximately 15,000 TCR beta sequences with HLA alleles at 0.05 false discovery rate. Later analysis found that TCR beta chains associated with HLA were more clonally expanded than other, equally common chains.

V trimming: 0 bases; J trimming: 0 bases; junction bases outside the gene matches: 9. Germline V gene data show CDR1 as SGHDN and CDR2 as FVKESK. CDR3 length: 20 residues. In the PCR, 60 Vbeta and 13 Jbeta primers were used. Only in-frame clones appear in the TCRdb table, and some are missing; sequencing was by immunoSEQ multiplex PCR. The repertoire consists of about 80,000 clones, with roughly 65% occurring once and the leading ten covering 3.5% to 4.5%. The chain joins TRBV14 to TRBJ2-7; 15 nucleotides agree with TRBD2. The sample consisted of PBMCs. This sequence was found in a male donor in good health and CMV-seropositive. CDR3 nucleotides: TGTGCCAGCAGCCAAGATTATGCCGGGACTAGCGGGAGGAACTCCTACGAGCAGTACTTC. The encoded protein is CASSQDYAGTSGRNSYEQYF.